The rows below give T cell receptor beta chains drawn from one sample of a study of monozygotic twins with inflammatory bowel disease. Following a re-call of the 5' RACE reads, TCRdb has one entry per CDR3 protein and lacks DNA. The sample yields 110,000 to 150,000 distinct CDR3 sequences, of which the top ten take up around 1.2%. Material for sequencing was blood. These receptors originate from a human donor with ulcerative colitis or Crohn's disease, or a healthy co-twin of an affected twin (not recorded which). The CDR3 runs from the conserved cysteine through the conserved F or W.

>TRBJ2-7|TRBV9
CASSVVAGARSYEQYF
>TRBJ2-1|TRBV28
CASSFSPGTYGGGPLNEQFF
>TRBJ1-2|TRBV11-2
CASSSEGRVAIGGYTF
>TRBJ1-1|TRBV2
CASSDEEGRTEAFF
>TRBJ1-2|TRBV7-9
CASSLGTGRSYTF
>TRBJ2-4|TRBV20-1
CSARTPGSTFDYENIQYF
>TRBJ1-3|TRBV27
CASSPTGGWGNTIYF
>TRBJ1-1|TRBV9
CASSVGGSPVSEAFF
>TRBJ1-6|TRBV11-2
CASSLFPNSPLHF
>TRBJ2-3|TRBV20-1
CSARQAASTDTQYF
>TRBJ1-5|TRBV7-2
CVSSPRGAGQPQHF
>TRBJ2-7|TRBV9
CASSVAQERGEQYF
>TRBJ2-2|TRBV4-2
CASSLNRVVRTGELFF
>TRBJ2-3|TRBV7-3
CASSLKLAGSLDTQYF
>TRBJ2-7|TRBV7-2
CASSLGQGVPYEQYF
>TRBJ2-1|TRBV5-4
CASSLGAGGLYNEQFF
>TRBJ1-4|TRBV20-1
CSARLPEKLFF
>TRBJ1-1|TRBV27
CASGKDRGRTEAFF
>TRBJ2-1|TRBV5-5
CASSLNPTNEQFF
>TRBJ1-2|TRBV27
CASSPLRGNYGYTF
>TRBJ1-1|TRBV6-5
CASSPGPAEAFF
>TRBJ1-5|TRBV15
CATSRATLGQPQHF
>TRBJ1-2|TRBV6-1
CASRLDRAGYGYTF
>TRBJ2-1|TRBV19
CASRGNLGAGGYEQFF
>TRBJ2-7|TRBV24-1
CATSDSRSYEQYF
>TRBJ2-1|TRBV3-1
CASSQDAGWAQFF
>TRBJ2-5|TRBV20-1
CSASPPPVWLAGNGETQYF
>TRBJ2-3|TRBV18
CASSPFVGEADTQYF
>TRBJ1-2|TRBV4-1
CASSQGPWALGSDYGYTF
>TRBJ2-2|TRBV20-1
CSASGRKTSAGELFF
>TRBJ2-1|TRBV4-1
CASSQEASGNDEQFF
>TRBJ2-2|TRBV19
CAGGSNTGELFF
>TRBJ2-7|TRBV7-3
CASSLWTSGGTYEQYF
>TRBJ1-6|TRBV4-3
CASSQEIGTGYSPLHF
>TRBJ2-7|TRBV12-3/TRBV12-4
CASSSLDRGLNEQYF
>TRBJ2-3|TRBV7-3
CASSLKGAGTGSTDTQYF
>TRBJ1-3|TRBV13
CASSLVAGGFGNTIYF
>TRBJ2-5|TRBV5-6
CASSQGLTQYF
>TRBJ2-1|TRBV7-8
CASSPRGAGDSYNEQFF
>TRBJ1-1|TRBV7-3
CASSLRGGQAALTEAFF
>TRBJ2-1|TRBV9
CASSTGTSAYNEQFF
>TRBJ1-2|TRBV7-9
CASSLVKAGTVYGYTF
>TRBJ1-1|TRBV5-6
CASSPGQGATEAFF
>TRBJ2-1|TRBV24-1
CATSASGSRSSYNEQFF
>TRBJ1-1|TRBV12-3/TRBV12-4
CASRGDTEAFF